This T cell receptor (beta chain) was identified during a study of identifying expanded T cells in peripheral blood. Overall study results and limits: Differentially abundant clones: around 1.2 between replicates, about 16 at roughly 2 weeks, less than 20 at four.

Collection occurred without any documented infections or immune events in donors. As concerns this clone: No antigen is known for it.

With 1 base removed from V and 2 bases from J, the gap between germline ends came to 16 bases. Germline lookup yields CDR1 SGHDN and CDR2 FVKESK. The CDR3 is 17 residues long. Repertoires were generated with immunoSEQ multiplex PCR, while TCRdb's copy carries only in-frame clones and drops some. The top ten hold over 15% of the sample, which has approximately 110,000 clones, roughly 91% seen once. The sequence was obtained from a person aged 18 to 70 in good health. Sequencing input: blood. This chain joins TRBV14 and TRBJ2-3; maybe TRBD1 (6 bases). The chain's CDR3 is CASSQVFGRGYTDTQYF. The CDR3 DNA is TGTGCCAGCAGCCAAGTATTCGGCAGGGGATACACAGATACGCAGTATTTT.